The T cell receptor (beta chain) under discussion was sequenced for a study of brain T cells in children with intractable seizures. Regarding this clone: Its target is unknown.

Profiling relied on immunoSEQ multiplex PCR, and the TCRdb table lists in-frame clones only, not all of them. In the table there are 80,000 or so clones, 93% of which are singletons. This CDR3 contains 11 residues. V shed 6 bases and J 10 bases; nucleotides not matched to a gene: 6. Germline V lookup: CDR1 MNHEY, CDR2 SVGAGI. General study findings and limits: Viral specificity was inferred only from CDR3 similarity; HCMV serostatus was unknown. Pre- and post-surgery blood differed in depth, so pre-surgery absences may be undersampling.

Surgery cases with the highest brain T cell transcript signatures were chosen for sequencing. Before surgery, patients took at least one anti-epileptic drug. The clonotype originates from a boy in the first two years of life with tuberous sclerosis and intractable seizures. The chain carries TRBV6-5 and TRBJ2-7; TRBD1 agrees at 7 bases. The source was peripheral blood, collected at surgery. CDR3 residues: CASSRDREQYF. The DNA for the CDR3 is TGTGCCAGCAGCCGAGACAGGGAACAGTACTTC.